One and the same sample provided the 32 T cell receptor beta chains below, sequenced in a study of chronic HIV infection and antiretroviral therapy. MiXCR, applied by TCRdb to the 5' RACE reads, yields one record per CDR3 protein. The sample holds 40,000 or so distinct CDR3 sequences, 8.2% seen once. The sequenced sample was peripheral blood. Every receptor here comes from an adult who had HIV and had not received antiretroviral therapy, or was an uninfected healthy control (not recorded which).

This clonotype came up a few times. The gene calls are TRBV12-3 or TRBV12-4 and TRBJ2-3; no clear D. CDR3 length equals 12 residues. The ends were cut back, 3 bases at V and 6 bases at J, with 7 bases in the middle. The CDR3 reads CASSFVGDTQYF. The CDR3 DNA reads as TGTGCCAGCAGTTTCGTAGGGGATACGCAGTATTTT.

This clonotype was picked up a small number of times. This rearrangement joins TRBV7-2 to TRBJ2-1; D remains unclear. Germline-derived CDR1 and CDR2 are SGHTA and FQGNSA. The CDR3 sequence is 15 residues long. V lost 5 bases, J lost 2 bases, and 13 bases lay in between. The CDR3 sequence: CASSNRLDAYNEQFF. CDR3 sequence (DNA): TGTGCCAGCAGCAACCGGCTAGATGCCTACAATGAGCAGTTCTTC.

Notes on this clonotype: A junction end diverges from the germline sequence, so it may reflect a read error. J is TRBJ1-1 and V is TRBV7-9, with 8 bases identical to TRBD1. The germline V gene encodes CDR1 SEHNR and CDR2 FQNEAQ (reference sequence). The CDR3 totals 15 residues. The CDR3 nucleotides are TGTGCCAGCAGCTTATTAGGGACAGGTATGACTGAAACTTTCTTT. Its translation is CASSLLGTGMTETFF.

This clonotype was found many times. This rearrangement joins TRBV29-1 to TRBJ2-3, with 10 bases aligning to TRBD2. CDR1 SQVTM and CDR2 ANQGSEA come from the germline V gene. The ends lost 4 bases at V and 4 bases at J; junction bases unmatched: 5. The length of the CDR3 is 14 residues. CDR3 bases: TGCAGCGTTGGGGGTCTAGCGGGAGCAGATACGCAGTATTTT. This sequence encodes CSVGGLAGADTQYF.

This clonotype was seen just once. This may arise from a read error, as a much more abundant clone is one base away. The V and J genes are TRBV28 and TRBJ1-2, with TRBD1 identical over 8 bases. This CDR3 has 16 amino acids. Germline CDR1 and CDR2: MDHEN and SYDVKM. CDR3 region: CASIQFRGTGPYGYNF. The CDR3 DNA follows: TGTGCCAGCATCCAGTTTAGGGGGACAGGCCCCTATGGCTACAACTTC.

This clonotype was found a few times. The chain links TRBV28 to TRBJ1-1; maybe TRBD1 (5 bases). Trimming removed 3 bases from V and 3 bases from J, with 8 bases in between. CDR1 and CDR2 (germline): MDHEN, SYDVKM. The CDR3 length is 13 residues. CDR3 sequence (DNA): TGTGCCAGCAGTTTCCTCAGGGACACTGAAGCTTTCTTT. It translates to CASSFLRDTEAFF.

Here the CDR3 reads CASSLSTWQEKLFF. The CDR3 nucleotides are TGTGCCAGCAGTTTATCTACCTGGCAAGAAAAACTGTTTTTT. J is TRBJ1-4 and V is TRBV28; D is uncertain. Trimming cost V 1 base and J 8 bases, with 11 bases left between them. Germline-derived CDR1 and CDR2 are MDHEN and SYDVKM. The length of the CDR3 is 14 residues.

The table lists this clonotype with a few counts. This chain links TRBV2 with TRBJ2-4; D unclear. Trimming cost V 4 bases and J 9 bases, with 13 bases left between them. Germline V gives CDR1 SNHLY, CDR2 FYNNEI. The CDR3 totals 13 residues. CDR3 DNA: TGTGCCAGCAGTGGGCAGACTTATACCATTCAGTACTTC. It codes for CASSGQTYTIQYF.

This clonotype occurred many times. CDR3 sequence (DNA): TGTGCCAGCAGAGTCAGGGGGGGCACAGATACGCAGTATTTT. Translating gives CASRVRGGTDTQYF. The chain recombines TRBV6-5 with TRBJ2-3, with D possibly being TRBD1 (7 bases). CDR1 and CDR2 (germline): MNHEY, SVGAGI. With 6 bases removed from V and 1 base from J, the gap between germline ends came to 11 bases. This CDR3 has 14 residues.

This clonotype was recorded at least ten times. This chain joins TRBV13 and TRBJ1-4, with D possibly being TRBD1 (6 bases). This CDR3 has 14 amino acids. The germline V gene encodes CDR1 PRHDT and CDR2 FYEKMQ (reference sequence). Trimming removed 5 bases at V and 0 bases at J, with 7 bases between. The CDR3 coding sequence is TGTGCCAGCAGCCGGACAGCAACTAATGAAAAACTGTTTTTT. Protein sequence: CASSRTATNEKLFF.

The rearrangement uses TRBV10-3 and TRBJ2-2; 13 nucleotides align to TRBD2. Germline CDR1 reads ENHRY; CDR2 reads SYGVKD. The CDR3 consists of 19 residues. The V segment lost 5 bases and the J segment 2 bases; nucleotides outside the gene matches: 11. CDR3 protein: CAISHLGGTSGDNTGELFF. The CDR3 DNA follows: TGTGCCATCAGTCACCTCGGGGGGACTAGCGGGGATAACACCGGGGAGCTGTTTTTT.

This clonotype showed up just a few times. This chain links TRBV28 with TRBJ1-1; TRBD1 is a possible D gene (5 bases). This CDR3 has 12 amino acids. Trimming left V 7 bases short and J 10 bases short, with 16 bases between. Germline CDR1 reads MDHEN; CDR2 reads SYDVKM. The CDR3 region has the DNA TGTGCCAGCACCCTGGGAGTGAGGGGAGCTTTCTTT. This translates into CASTLGVRGAFF.

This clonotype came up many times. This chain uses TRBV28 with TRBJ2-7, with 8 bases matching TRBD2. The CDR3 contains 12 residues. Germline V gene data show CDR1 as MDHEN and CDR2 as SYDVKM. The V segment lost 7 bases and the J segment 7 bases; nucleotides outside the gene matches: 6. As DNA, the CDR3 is TGTGCCAGCACAGCGGGGGTGGAAGAGCAGTACTTC. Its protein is CASTAGVEEQYF.

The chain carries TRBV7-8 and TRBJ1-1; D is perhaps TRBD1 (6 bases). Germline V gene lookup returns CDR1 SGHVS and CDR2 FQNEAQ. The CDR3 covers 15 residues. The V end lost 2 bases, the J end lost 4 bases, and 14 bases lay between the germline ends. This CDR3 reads CASSLMGARVTEAFF. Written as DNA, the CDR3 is TGTGCCAGCAGCTTAATGGGGGCAAGGGTCACTGAAGCTTTCTTT.

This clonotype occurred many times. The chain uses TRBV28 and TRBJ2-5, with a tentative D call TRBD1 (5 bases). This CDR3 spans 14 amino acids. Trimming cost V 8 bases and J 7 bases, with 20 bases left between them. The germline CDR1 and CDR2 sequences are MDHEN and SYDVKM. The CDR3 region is CASRSGSVRGTQYF. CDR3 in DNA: TGTGCCAGCCGCTCGGGCTCGGTAAGGGGGACCCAGTACTTC.

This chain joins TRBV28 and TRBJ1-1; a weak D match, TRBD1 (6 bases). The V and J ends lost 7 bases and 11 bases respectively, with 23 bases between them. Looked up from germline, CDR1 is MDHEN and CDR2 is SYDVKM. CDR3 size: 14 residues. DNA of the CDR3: TGTGCCAGCACCCAAGGAGGGGGTTTAACTATGGCTTTCTTT. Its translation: CASTQGGGLTMAFF.

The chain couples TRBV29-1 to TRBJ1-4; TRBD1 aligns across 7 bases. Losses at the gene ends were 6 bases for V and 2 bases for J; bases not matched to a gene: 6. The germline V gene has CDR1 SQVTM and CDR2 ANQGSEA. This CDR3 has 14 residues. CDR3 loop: CSVAIGGTNEKLFF. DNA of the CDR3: TGCAGCGTCGCCATAGGGGGCACTAATGAAAAACTGTTTTTT.

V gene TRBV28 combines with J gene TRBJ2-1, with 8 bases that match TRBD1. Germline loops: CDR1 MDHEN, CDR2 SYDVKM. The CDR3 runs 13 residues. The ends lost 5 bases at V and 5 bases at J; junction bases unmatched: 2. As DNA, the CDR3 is TGTGCCAGCAGTCTGGACAGGGACAATGAGCAGTTCTTC. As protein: CASSLDRDNEQFF.

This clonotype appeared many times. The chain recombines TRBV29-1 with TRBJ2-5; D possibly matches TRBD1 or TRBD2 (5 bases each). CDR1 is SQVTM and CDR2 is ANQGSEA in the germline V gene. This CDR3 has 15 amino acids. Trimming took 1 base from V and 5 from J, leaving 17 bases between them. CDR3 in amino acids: CSVEGGEGPSETQYF. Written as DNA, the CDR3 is TGCAGCGTTGAAGGAGGAGAGGGGCCCTCGGAGACCCAGTACTTC.

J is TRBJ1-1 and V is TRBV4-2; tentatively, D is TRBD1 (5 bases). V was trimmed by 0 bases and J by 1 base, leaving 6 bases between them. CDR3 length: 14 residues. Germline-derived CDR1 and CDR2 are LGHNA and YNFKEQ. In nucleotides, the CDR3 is TGTGCCAGCAGCCAAGAGCAGGGGAACACTGAAGCTTTCTTT. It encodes CASSQEQGNTEAFF.

CDR3 sequence (DNA): TGCAGTGCTAGAAAGAGCAATGAGCAGTTCTTC. It encodes CSARKSNEQFF. This chain links TRBV20-1 with TRBJ2-1; no clear D. The germline V gene has CDR1 DFQATT and CDR2 SNEGSKA (reference sequence). The CDR3 is made up of 11 amino acids. Trimming removed 2 bases from V and 6 bases from J, with 5 bases in between.

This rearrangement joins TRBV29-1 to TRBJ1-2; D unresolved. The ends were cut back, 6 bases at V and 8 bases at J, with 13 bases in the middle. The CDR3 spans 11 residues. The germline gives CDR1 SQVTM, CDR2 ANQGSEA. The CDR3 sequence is CSVGPTVGYTF. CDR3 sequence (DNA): TGCAGCGTCGGGCCTACAGTAGGCTACACCTTC.

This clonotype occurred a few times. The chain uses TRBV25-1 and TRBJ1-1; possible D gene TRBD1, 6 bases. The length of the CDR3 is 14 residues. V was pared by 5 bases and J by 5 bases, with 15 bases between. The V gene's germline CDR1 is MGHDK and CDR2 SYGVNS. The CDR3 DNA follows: TGTGCCAGCAGTTTAACAGGGATTAGAACTGAAGCTTTCTTT. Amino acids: CASSLTGIRTEAFF.

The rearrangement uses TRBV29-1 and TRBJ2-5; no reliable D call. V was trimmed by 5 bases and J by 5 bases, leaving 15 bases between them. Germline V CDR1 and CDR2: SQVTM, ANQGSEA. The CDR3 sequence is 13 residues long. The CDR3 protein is CSVSNRLRETQYF. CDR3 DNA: TGCAGCGTTTCGAACAGATTAAGGGAGACCCAGTACTTC.

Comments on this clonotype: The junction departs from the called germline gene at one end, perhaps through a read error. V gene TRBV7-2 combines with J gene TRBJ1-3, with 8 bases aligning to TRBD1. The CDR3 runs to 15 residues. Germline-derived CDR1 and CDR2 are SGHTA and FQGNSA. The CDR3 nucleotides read TGTGCCAGCAGCCCTTGGGCTGACAGGGGAAACACCGTATATTTT. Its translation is CASSPWADRGNTVYF.

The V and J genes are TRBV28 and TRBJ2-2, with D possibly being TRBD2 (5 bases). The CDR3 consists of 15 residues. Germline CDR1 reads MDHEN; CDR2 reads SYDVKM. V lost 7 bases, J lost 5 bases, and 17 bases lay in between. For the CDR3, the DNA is TGTGCCAGCACCTTTCCGGGGTCGCGGACCGGGGAGCTGTTTTTT. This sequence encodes CASTFPGSRTGELFF.

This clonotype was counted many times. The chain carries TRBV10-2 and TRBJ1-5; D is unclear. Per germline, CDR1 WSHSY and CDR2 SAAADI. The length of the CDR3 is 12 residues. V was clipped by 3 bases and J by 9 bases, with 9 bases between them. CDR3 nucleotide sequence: TGCGCCAGCAGTGAAAGGGAAGGGCCCCAGCATTTT. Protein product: CASSEREGPQHF.

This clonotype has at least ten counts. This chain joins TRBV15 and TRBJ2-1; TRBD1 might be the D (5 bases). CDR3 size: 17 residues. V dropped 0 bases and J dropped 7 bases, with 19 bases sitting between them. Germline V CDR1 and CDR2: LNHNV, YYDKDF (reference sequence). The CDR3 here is CATSREDSGVKLNEQFF. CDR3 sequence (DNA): TGTGCCACCAGCAGAGAAGACAGTGGGGTGAAACTGAATGAGCAGTTCTTC. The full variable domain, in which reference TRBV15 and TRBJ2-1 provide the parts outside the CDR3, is DAMVIQNPRYQVTQFGKPVTLSCSQTLNHNVMYWYQQKSSQAPKLLFHYYDKDFNNEADTPDNFQSRRPNTSFCFLDIRSPGLGDTAMYLCATSREDSGVKLNEQFFGPGTRLTVL.

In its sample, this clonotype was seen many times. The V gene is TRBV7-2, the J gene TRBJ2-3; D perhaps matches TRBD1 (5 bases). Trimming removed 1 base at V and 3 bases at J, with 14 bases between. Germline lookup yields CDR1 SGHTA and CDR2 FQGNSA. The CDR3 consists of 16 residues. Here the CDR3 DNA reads TGTGCCAGCAGCTTAGTGAGGCAAAGGGGAACAGATACGCAGTATTTT. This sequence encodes CASSLVRQRGTDTQYF. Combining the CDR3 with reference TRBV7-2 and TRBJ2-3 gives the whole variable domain GAGVSQSPSNKVTEKGKDVELRCDPISGHTALYWYRQSLGQGLEFLIYFQGNSAPDKSGLPSDRFSAERTGGSVSTLTIQRTQQEDSAVYLCASSLVRQRGTDTQYFGPGTRLTVL.

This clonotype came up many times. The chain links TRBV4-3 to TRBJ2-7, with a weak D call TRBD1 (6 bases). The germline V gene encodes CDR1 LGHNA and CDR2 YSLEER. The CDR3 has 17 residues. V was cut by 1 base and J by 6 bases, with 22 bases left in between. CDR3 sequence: CASSQVLSRGEPGEQYF. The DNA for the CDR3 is TGCGCCAGCAGCCAAGTTCTGAGCAGGGGTGAGCCCGGCGAGCAGTACTTC.

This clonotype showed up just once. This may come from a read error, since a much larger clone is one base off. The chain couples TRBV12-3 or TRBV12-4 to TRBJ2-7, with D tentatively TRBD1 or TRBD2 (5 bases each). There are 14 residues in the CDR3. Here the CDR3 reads CASSRDQMSYKQYF. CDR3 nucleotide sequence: TGTGCCAGCAGTAGGGACCAGATGTCCTACAAGCAGTACTTC.

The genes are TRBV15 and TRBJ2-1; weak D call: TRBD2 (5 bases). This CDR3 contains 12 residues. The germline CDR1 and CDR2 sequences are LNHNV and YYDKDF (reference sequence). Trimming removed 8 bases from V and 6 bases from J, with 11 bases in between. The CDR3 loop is CATRGTGNEQFF. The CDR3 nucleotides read TGTGCCACCCGGGGTACCGGCAATGAGCAGTTCTTC.